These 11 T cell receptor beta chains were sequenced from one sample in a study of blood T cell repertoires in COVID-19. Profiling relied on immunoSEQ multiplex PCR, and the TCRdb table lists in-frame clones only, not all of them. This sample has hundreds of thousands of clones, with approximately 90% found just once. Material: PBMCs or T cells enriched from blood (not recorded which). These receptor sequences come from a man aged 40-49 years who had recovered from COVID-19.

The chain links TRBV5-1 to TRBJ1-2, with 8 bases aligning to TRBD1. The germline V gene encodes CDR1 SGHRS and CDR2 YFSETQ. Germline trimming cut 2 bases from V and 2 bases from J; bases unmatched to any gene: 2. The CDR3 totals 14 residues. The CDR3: CASSFAGGNYGYTF. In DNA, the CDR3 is TGCGCCAGCAGCTTTGCAGGGGGCAACTATGGCTACACCTTC.

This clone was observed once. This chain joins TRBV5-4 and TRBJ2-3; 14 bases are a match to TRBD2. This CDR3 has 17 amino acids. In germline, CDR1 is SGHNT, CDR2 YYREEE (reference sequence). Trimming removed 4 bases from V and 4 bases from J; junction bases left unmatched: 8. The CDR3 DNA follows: TGTGCCAGCAGCCCCGGGACTAGCGGGAGCTGGGCAGATACGCAGTATTTT. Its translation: CASSPGTSGSWADTQYF.

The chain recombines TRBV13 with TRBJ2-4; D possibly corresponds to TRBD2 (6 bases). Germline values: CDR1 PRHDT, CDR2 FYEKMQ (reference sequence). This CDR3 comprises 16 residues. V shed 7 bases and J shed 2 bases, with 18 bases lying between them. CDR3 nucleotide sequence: TGTGCCAGCAACGTAAGGCGGGGCTCAACCAAAAACATTCAGTACTTC. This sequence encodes CASNVRRGSTKNIQYF.

DNA of the CDR3: TGCAGCGTAACAACAGGGATTTGGGGAGGGGTCACTGAAGCTTTCTTT. This codes for CSVTTGIWGGVTEAFF. The J gene is TRBJ1-1, the V gene TRBV29-1, with D tentatively TRBD1 (6 bases). CDR3 length equals 16 residues. Trimming removed 6 bases from V and 4 bases from J, with 24 bases in between. Germline assignment: CDR1 SQVTM and CDR2 ANQGSEA. Drawing the rest from reference TRBV29-1 and TRBJ1-1, the complete variable domain is SAVISQKPSRDICQRGTSLTIQCQVDSQVTMMFWYRQQPGQSLTLIATANQGSEATYESGFVIDKFPISRPNLTFSTLTVSNMSPEDSSIYLCSVTTGIWGGVTEAFFGQGTRLTVV.

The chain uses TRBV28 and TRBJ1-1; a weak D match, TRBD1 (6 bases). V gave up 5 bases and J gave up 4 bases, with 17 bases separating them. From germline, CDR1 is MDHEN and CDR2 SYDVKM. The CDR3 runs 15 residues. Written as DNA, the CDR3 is TGTGCCAGCAGTCCCCCCGTTGGACAGAGCACTGAAGCTTTCTTT. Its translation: CASSPPVGQSTEAFF.

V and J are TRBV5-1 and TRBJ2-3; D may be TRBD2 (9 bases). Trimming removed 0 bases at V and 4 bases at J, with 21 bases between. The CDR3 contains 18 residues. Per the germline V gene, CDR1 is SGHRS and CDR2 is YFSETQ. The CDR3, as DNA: TGCGCCAGCAGCTTGGGAGACAGGGGTAGCGGGGGCTCAGATACGCAGTATTTT. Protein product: CASSLGDRGSGGSDTQYF.

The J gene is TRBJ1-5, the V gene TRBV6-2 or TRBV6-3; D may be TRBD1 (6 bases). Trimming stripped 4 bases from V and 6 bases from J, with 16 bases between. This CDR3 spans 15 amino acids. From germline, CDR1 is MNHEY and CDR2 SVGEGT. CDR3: CASSLPLGAGQPQHF. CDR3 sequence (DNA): TGTGCCAGCAGTTTACCCTTGGGGGCGGGTCAGCCCCAGCATTTT.

This CDR3 reads CASSYSMAVNSPLHF. Written as DNA, the CDR3 is TGTGCCAGCAGTTACTCGATGGCGGTTAATTCACCCCTCCACTTT. The V and J genes are TRBV6-5 and TRBJ1-6; no clear D. V dropped 0 bases and J dropped 6 bases, with 9 bases sitting between them. Germline values: CDR1 MNHEY, CDR2 SVGAGI. The CDR3 covers 15 residues.

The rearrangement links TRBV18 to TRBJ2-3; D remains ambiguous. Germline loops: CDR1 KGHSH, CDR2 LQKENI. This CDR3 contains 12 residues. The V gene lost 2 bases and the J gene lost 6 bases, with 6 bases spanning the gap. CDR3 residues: CASSPYGDTQYF. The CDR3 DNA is TGTGCCAGCTCACCATACGGGGATACGCAGTATTTT.

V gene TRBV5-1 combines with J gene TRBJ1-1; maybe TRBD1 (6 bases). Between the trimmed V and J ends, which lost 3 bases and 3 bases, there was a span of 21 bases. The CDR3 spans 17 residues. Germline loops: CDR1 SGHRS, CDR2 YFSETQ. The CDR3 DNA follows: TGCGCCAGCAGCTCGCGGGGGCCGGGACAACTTCACACTGAAGCTTTCTTT. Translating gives CASSSRGPGQLHTEAFF.

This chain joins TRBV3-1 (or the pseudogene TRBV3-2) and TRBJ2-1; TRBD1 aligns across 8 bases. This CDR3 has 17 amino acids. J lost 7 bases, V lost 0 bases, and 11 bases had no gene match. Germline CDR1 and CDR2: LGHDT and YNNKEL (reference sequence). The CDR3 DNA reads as TGTGCCAGCAGCCAAGATCCTAGACAGGGGTTAGGAAATGAGCAGTTCTTC. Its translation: CASSQDPRQGLGNEQFF.